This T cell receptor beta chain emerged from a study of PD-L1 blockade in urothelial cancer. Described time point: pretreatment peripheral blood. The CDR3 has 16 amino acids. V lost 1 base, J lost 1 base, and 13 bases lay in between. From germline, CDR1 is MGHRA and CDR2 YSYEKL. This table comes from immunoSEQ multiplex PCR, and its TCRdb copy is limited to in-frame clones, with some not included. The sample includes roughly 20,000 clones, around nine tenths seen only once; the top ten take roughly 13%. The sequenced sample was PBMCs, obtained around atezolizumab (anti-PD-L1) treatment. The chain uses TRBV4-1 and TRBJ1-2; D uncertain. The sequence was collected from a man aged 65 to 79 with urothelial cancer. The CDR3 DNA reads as TGCGCCAGCAGCCAAGTGCACACCGGAGATAACTATGGCTACACCTTC. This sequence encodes CASSQVHTGDNYGYTF.